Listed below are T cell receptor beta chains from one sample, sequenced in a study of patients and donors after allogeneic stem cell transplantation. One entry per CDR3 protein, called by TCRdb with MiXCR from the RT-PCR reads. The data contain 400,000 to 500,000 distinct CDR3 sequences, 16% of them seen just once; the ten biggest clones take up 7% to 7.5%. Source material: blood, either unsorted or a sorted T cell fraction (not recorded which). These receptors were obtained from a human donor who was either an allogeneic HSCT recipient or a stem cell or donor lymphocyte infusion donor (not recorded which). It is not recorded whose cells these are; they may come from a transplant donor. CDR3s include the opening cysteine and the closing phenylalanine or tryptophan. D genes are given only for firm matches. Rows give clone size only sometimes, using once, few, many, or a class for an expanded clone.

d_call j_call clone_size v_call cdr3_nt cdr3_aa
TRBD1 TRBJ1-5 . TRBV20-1 TGCAGTGCTCTGGGACAGGGCATCAATCAGCCCCAGCATTTT CSALGQGINQPQHF
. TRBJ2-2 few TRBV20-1 TGCAGTGCCCGAAATAGGAAGACACTTGGCACCGGGGAGCTGTTTTTT CSARNRKTLGTGELFF
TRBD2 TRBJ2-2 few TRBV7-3 TGTGCCAGCAGCTCAGTACCTAACCTAGCGGGGGGGCGAATCGGGGAGCTGTTTTTT CASSSVPNLAGGRIGELFF
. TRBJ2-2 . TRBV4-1 TGCGCCAGCAGCCAAGATTTTCAGGGCTTCGCGAACACCGGGGAGCTGTTTTTT CASSQDFQGFANTGELFF
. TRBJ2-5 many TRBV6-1 TGTGCCATCAGTGAAGCGCTCCGGGACTCCAACCCTCGTCTAGAGACCCAGTACTTC CAISEALRDSNPRLETQYF
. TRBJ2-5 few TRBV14 TGTGCCAGCAAGGCTTGGGAGGAGACCCAGTACTTC CASKAWEETQYF
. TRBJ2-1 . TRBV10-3 TGTGCCATCAGTCCCCACCGGGACTCGATCTACAATGAGCAGTTCTTC CAISPHRDSIYNEQFF
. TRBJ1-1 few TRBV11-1 TGTGCCAGCAGCCTAATCCCAAAAAGGGACACTGAAGCTTTCTTT CASSLIPKRDTEAFF
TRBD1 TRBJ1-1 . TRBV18 TGTGCCAGCTCACCCCCCAGGGGGGTAAGGACTGAAGCTTTCTTT CASSPPRGVRTEAFF
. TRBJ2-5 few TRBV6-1 TGTGCCAGCACCACCTTTGCCCGAAGGTACTGGACCCAGTACTTC CASTTFARRYWTQYF
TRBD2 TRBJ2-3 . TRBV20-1 TGCAGTGCTAGAGATTCCCCTAGCGGGAGTGATACGCAGTATTTT CSARDSPSGSDTQYF
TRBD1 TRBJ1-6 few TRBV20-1 TGCAGTGCAAGAGGACAGGGGACCTATAATTCACCCCTCCACTTT CSARGQGTYNSPLHF
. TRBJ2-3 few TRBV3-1 TGTGCCAGCAGCCACCAGTTGGACAGCCGAATAACAGATACGCAGTATTTT CASSHQLDSRITDTQYF
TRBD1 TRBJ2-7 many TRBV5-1 TGCGCCAGCAGCTTGGAGGACAGGGGGAACGAGCAGTACTTC CASSLEDRGNEQYF
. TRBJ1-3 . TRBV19 TGTGCCAGTTCGGACAGATCCTCTGGAAACACCATATATTTT CASSDRSSGNTIYF
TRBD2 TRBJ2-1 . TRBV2 TGTGCCTGCCTGACTAGCGGGATAGACAATGAGCAGTTCTTC CACLTSGIDNEQFF
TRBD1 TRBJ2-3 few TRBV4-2 TGTGCCAGCAGCCGAGGGGACAGGGAAGATACGCAGTATTTT CASSRGDREDTQYF
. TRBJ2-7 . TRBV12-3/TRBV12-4 TGTGCCAGCAGTAGAGACATCTCGGTTCTTTGGGAGCAGTACTTC CASSRDISVLWEQYF
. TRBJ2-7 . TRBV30 TGTGCCTGGAGCCTTGGACTACCATCGGCTTACGAGCAGTACTTC CAWSLGLPSAYEQYF
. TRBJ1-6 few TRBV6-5 TGTGCCAGCAGTTACGATTTGAGGCCTACCTCCAATAATTCACCCCTCCACTTT CASSYDLRPTSNNSPLHF
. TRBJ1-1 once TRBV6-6 TGTGCCAGCACTCGAGGGGAAAACACTGAAGCTTTCTTT CASTRGENTEAFF
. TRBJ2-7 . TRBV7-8 TGTGCCAGCCAAGTCAGGGGAAGGTACGAGCAGTACTTC CASQVRGRYEQYF
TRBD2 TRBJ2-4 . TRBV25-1 TGTGCCAGCAGCGCCAGCGGGAGTTTAAACATTCAGTACTTC CASSASGSLNIQYF
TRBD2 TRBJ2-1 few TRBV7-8 TGTGCCAGCAACCGGAGGACTAGCGGTCCCAATGAGCAGTTCTTC CASNRRTSGPNEQFF
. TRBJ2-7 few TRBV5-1 TGCGCCAGCGCTAGGGGCGAGCAGTACTTC CASARGEQYF
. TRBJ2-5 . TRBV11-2 TGTGCCAGCAGCTTAGGGCAGGGCTGGCAGGAGACCCAGTACTTC CASSLGQGWQETQYF
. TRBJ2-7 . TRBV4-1 TGCGCCAGCAGCCAAGATTCAGGTACCTACGAGCAGTACTTC CASSQDSGTYEQYF
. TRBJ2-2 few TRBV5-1 TGCGCCAGCAGCCCAAGGCAGGGTACTACCGGGGAGCTGTTTTTT CASSPRQGTTGELFF
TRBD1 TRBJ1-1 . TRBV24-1 TGTGCCACCAGGGGACAGGGAACGAACACTGAAGCTTTCTTT CATRGQGTNTEAFF
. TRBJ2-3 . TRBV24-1 TGTGCCACCAGTGCCTTCACAGATACGCAGTATTTT CATSAFTDTQYF
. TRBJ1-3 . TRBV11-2 TGTGCCAGCAGCAGCGGACATAGCTCTGGAAACACCATATATTTT CASSSGHSSGNTIYF
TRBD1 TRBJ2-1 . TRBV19 TGTGCCAGTAGTATAAAGGGACAGGGGCCATACAATGAGCAGTTCTTC CASSIKGQGPYNEQFF
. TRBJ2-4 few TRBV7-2 TGTGCCAGCAGCTTAGGGACACTGGGGGTCATTCAGTACTTC CASSLGTLGVIQYF
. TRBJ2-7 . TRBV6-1 TGTGCCAGCAGTGGACTTCCGGGACTCCTAGGGCGGCAGTACTTC CASSGLPGLLGRQYF
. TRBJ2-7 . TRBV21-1 TGTGCCAGCAGCAAAGTGGTAGGAAACGAGCAGTACTTC CASSKVVGNEQYF
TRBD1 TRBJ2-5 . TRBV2 TGTGCCAGCAGCCGGACAGGTCGGGAGACCCAGTACTTC CASSRTGRETQYF
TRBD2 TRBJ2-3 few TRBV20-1 TGCAGTGCTACTAAGCGGGGCCGCACAGATACGCAGTATTTT CSATKRGRTDTQYF
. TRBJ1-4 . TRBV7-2 TGTGCCAGCAGCCGGGCAGGGCTTGGCGAAAAACTGTTTTTT CASSRAGLGEKLFF
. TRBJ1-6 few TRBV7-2 TGTGCCAGCAGCTTAGAATTGCCACGGTATAATTCACCCCTCCACTTT CASSLELPRYNSPLHF
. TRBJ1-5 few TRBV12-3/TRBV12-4 TGTGCCAGCAGTTGGGGGGGGGGAGGTTATCAGCCCCAGCATTTT CASSWGGGGYQPQHF
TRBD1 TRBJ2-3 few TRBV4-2 TGTGCCAGCAGCGTAAGGACAGGGAGCACAGATACGCAGTATTTT CASSVRTGSTDTQYF
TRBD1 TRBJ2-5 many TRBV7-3 TGTGCCAGCAGCCCCCGACAGGGAAGAGAGACCCAGTACTTC CASSPRQGRETQYF
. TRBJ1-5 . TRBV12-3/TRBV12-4 TGTGCCAGCAGTTTAAGTGTCAGAGATCAGCCCCAGCATTTT CASSLSVRDQPQHF
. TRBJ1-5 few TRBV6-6 TGTGCCACTGGAAATCAGCCCCAGCATTTT CATGNQPQHF
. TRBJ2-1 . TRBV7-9 TGTGCCAGCAGCTTAGGATGGTCAAATGAGCAGTTCTTC CASSLGWSNEQFF
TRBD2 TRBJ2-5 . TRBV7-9 TGTGCCAGCAGCCATGGCGGGGGGCCGTTGAGGTCCCAGTACTTC CASSHGGGPLRSQYF
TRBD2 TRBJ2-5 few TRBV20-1 TGCAGTGCTAGGAGGAGCGGGGTGGAGACCCAGTACTTC CSARRSGVETQYF
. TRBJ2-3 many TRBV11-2 TGTGCCAGCAGCTTGTCCGGCGCGCCTGCATCCACAGATACGCAGTATTTT CASSLSGAPASTDTQYF